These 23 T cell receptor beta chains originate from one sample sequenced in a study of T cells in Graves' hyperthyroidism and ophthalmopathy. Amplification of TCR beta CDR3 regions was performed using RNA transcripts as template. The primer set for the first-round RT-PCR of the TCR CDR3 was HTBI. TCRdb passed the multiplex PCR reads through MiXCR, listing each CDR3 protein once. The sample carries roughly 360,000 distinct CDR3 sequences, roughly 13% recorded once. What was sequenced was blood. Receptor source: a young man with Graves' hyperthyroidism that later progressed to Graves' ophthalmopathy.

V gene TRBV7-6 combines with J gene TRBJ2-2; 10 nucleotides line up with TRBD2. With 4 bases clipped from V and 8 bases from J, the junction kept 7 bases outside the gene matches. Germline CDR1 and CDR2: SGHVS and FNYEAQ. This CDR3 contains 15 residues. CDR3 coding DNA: TGTGCCAGCAGCTACAGAGCGGGGGGGCCGGGGGAGCTGTTTTTT. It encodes CASSYRAGGPGELFF.

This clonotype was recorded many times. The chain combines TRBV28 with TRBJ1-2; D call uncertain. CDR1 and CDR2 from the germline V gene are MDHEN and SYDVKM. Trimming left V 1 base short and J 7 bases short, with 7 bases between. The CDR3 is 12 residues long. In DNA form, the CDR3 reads TGTGCCAGCAGTTTATTGGGGTCTGGCTACACCTTC. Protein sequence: CASSLLGSGYTF.

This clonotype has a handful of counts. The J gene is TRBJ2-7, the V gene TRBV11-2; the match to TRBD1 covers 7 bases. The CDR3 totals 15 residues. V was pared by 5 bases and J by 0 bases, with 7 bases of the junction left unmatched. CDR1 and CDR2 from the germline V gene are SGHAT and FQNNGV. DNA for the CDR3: TGTGCCAGCAGCGTCTACAGGGGCCCCTCCTACGAGCAGTACTTC. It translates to CASSVYRGPSYEQYF.

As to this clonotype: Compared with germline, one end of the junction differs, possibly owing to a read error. In DNA form, the CDR3 reads TGTGGCTGGAGTTCACGACTAGGGGGGCGCACAGATACGCAGTATTTT. Translation: CGWSSRLGGRTDTQYF. J is TRBJ2-3 and V is TRBV30, with D perhaps given as TRBD1 or TRBD2 (6 bases each). The CDR3 spans 16 residues. Germline V CDR1 and CDR2: GTSNPN, SVGIG (reference sequence).

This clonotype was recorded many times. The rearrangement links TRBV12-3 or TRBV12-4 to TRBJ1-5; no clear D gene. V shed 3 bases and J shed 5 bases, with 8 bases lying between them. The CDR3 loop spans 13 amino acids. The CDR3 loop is CASSFNRDQPQHF. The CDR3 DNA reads TGTGCCAGCAGTTTTAATCGGGATCAGCCCCAGCATTTT.

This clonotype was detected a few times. The CDR3 reads CASSPRTGYSPLHF. For the CDR3, the DNA is TGTGCCAGCAGCCCTCGGACAGGGTATTCACCCCTCCACTTT. The genes are TRBV5-5 and TRBJ1-6; 8 positions agree with TRBD1. This CDR3 comprises 14 residues. V gave up 4 bases and J gave up 8 bases; unmatched junction bases: 5. Germline loops: CDR1 SGHKS, CDR2 YYEKEE (reference sequence).

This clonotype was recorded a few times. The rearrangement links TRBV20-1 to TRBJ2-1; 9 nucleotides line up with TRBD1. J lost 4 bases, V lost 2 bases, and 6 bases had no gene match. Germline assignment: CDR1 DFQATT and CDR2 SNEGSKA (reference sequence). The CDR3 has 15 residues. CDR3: CSARPPGQGYNEQFF. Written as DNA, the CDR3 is TGCAGTGCTAGACCTCCGGGACAGGGTTACAATGAGCAGTTCTTC.

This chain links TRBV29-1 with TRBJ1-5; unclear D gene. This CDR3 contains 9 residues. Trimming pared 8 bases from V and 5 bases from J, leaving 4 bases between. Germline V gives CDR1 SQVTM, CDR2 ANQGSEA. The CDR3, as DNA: TGCAGCATCCATCAGCCCCAGCATTTT. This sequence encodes CSIHQPQHF.

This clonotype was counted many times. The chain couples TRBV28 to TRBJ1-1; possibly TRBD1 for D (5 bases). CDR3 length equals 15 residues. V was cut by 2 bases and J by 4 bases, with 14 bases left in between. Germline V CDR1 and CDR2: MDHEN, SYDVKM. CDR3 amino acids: CASSLRPGGSTEAFF. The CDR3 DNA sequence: TGTGCCAGCAGTTTACGTCCGGGGGGTAGCACTGAAGCTTTCTTT. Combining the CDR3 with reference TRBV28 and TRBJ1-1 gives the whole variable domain DVKVTQSSRYLVKRTGEKVFLECVQDMDHENMFWYRQDPGLGLRLIYFSYDVKMKEKGDIPEGYSVSREKKERFSLILESASTNQTSMYLCASSLRPGGSTEAFFGQGTRLTVV.

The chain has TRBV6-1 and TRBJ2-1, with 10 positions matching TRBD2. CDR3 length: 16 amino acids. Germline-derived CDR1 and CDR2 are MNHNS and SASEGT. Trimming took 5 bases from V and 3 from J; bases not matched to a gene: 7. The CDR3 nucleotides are TGTGCCAGCAGTACTCTAGCGGGGGAACTCTACAATGAGCAGTTCTTC. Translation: CASSTLAGELYNEQFF.

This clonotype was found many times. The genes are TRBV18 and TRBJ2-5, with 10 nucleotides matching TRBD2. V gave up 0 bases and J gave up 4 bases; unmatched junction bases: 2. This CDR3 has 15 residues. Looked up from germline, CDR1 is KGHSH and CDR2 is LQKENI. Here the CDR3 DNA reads TGTGCCAGCTCACCACCTGCTAGCGGGGGAGAGACCCAGTACTTC. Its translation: CASSPPASGGETQYF.

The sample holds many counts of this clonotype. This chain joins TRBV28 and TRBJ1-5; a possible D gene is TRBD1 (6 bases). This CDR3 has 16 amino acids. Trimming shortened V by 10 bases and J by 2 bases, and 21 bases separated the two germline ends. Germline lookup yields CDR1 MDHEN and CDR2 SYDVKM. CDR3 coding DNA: TGTGCCACCCAAGGGACAAAAAGAGGAGGCAATCAGCCCCAGCATTTT. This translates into CATQGTKRGGNQPQHF. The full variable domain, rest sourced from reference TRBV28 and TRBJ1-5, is DVKVTQSSRYLVKRTGEKVFLECVQDMDHENMFWYRQDPGLGLRLIYFSYDVKMKEKGDIPEGYSVSREKKERFSLILESASTNQTSMYLCATQGTKRGGNQPQHFGDGTRLSIL.

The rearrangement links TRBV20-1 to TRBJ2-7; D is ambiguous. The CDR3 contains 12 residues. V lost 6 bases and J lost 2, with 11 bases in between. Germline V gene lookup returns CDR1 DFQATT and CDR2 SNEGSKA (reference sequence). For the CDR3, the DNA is TGCAGTGCACCTAGGTATGCCTACGAGCAGTACTTC. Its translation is CSAPRYAYEQYF.

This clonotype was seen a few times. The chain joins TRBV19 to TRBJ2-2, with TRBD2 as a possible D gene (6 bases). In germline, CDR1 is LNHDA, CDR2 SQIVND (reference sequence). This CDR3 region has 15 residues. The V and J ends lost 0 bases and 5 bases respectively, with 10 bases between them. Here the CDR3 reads CASSIEGGRTGELFF. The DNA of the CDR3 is TGTGCCAGTAGTATAGAGGGGGGTAGGACCGGGGAGCTGTTTTTT.

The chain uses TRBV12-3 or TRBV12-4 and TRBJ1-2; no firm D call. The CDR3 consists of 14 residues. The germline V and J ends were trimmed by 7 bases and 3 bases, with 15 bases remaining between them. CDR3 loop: CASTKGSFDYGYTF. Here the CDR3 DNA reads TGTGCCAGCACAAAGGGAAGCTTCGACTATGGCTACACCTTC.

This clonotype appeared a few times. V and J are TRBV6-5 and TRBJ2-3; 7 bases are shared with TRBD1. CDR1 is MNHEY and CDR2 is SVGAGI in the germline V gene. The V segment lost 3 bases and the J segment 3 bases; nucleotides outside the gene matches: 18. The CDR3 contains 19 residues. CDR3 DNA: TGTGCCAGCAGTTATTTCCCAGGGGGTAAACCATTCCCGACAGATACGCAGTATTTT. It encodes CASSYFPGGKPFPTDTQYF.

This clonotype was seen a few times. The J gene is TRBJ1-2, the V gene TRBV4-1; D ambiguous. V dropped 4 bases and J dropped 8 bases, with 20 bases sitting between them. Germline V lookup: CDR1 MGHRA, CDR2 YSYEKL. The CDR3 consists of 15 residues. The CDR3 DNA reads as TGCGCCAGCAGCCCAACCGAGGACGGTGAGAGGGGCTACACCTTC. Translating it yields CASSPTEDGERGYTF.

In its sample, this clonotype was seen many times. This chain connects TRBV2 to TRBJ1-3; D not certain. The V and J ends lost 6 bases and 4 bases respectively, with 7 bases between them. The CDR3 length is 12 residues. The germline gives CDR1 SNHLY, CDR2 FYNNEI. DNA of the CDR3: TGTGCCAGCAGGGTGACAGGAAACACCATATATTTT. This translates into CASRVTGNTIYF.

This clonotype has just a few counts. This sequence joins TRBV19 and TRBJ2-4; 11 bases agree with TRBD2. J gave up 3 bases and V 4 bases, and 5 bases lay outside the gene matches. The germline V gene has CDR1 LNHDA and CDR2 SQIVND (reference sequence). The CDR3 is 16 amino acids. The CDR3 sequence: CASSSPGLADKNIQYF. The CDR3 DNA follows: TGTGCCAGTAGTAGTCCGGGACTAGCGGACAAAAACATTCAGTACTTC.

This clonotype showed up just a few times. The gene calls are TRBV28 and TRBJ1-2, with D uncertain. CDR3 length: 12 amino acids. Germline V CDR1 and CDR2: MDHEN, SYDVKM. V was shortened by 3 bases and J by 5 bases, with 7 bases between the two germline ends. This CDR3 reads CASSFQSYGYTF. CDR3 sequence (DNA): TGTGCCAGCAGTTTTCAATCATATGGCTACACCTTC.

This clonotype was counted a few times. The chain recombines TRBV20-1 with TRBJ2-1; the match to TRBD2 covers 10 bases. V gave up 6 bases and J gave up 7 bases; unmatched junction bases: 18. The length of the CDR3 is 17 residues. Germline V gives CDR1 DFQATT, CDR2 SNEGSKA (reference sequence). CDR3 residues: CSARAPVKAGGRNEQFF. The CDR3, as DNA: TGCAGTGCCAGGGCCCCGGTTAAAGCGGGGGGGAGAAATGAGCAGTTCTTC.

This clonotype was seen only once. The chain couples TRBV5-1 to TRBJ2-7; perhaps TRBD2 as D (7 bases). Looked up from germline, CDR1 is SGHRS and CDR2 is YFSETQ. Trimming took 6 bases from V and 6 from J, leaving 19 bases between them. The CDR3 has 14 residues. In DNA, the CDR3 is TGCGCCAGCATCCTCCGAGGGGGGGCCGGCGAGCAGTACTTC. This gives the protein CASILRGGAGEQYF.

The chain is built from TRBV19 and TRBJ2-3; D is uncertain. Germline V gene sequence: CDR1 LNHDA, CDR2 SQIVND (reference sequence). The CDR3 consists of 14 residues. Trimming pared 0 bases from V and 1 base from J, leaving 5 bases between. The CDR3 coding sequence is TGTGCCAGTAGTATAGAAGCCCGCACAGATACGCAGTATTTT. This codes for CASSIEARTDTQYF.